The T cell receptor beta chain described here comes from a study of PD-1 blockade in classical Hodgkin lymphoma. Time point here: newly diagnosed, previously untreated cHL patient sample. V was shortened by 1 base and J by 6 bases, with 13 bases between the two germline ends. CDR1 is SGHNT and CDR2 is YENEEA in the germline V gene. The CDR3 spans 15 residues. Generated by immunoSEQ multiplex PCR, the TCRdb table keeps only in-frame clones and is missing some. The sample includes tens of thousands of clones, 94% of them seen just once. This TCR was recovered from a human donor with classical Hodgkin lymphoma. The specimen sequenced was peripheral blood mononuclear cells (PBMCs). The chain links TRBV11-3 to TRBJ2-1; D remains ambiguous. CDR3 nucleotide sequence: TGTGCCAGCAGCTTAGGTGGGCCCCGCGGCAATGAGCAGTTCTTC. The encoded protein is CASSLGGPRGNEQFF.